This is a list of T cell receptor beta chains from one sample in a study of CD8+CD57+ T cells in acquired aplastic anemia. TCRdb re-called the reads through MiXCR, storing one row per CDR3 protein. The profile shows around 170,000 distinct CDR3 sequences, 35% to 50% of them singletons. Material for sequencing was sorted CD4+, CD8+, or CD8+CD57+ T cells (not recorded which) from PBMCs. Receptors originate from a human donor in good health. CDR3s include the opening cysteine and the closing phenylalanine or tryptophan. A D gene is named only where the DNA matches it firmly. Size tells how often a clone was seen (once, few, many) or the class of an expanded clone, and some rows leave it out.

V	J	size	D	DNA	CDR3
TRBV6-1	TRBJ2-7	many	TRBD2	TGTGCCAGCAGGATTATCACTAGCGGGAGGAGTTACGAGCAGTACTTC	CASRIITSGRSYEQYF
TRBV7-2	TRBJ2-7	many	NA	TGTGCCAGCAGCTTAGACAACTACGAGCAGTACTTC	CASSLDNYEQYF
TRBV5-1	TRBJ1-4	many	NA	TGCGCCAGCAGCGCCGGGACGAATGAAAAACTGTTTTTT	CASSAGTNEKLFF
TRBV19	TRBJ2-7	many	TRBD1	TGTGCCAGTCGTTCCGCCGGGACAGGGGGCTACGAGCAGTACTTC	CASRSAGTGGYEQYF
TRBV11-2	TRBJ2-3	NA	NA	TGTGCCAGCAGCTTAGAATCAGGGCGCGGCACAGATACGCAGTATTTT	CASSLESGRGTDTQYF
TRBV10-3	TRBJ2-6	many	NA	TGTGCCGCTACTGGGTCGGTGTGGGTTCTCCTCTCTGGGGCCAACGTCCTGACTTTC	CAATGSVWVLLSGANVLTF
TRBV29-1	TRBJ2-1	NA	TRBD1	TGCAGCGTGACCGGGACAGGGGGAAACAATGAGCAGTTCTTC	CSVTGTGGNNEQFF
TRBV20-1	TRBJ1-2	many	TRBD1	TGCAGTGCTGCGCTATCAGGGGGTACGATTGGCTACACCTTC	CSAALSGGTIGYTF
TRBV10-2	TRBJ2-3	NA	TRBD2	TGCGCCAGCAGGGGGACTAGCGGGGGTACAGATACGCAGTATTTT	CASRGTSGGTDTQYF
TRBV9	TRBJ2-1	many	TRBD2	TGTGCCAGCAGCAGACTAGCGGGAGGAGGAAGCTCTTACAATGAGCAGTTCTTC	CASSRLAGGGSSYNEQFF
TRBV2	TRBJ1-3	many	NA	TGTGCCGTCAACCCGTCTGGAAACACCATATATTTT	CAVNPSGNTIYF
TRBV19	TRBJ1-6	NA	TRBD1	TGTGCCAGTAGTAACCTGGGCAGGGGGAATTCACCCCTCCACTTT	CASSNLGRGNSPLHF
TRBV20-1	TRBJ2-5	NA	NA	TGCAGTGCTAGAGACCCCGAGGACAGAAAAGAGACCCAGTACTTC	CSARDPEDRKETQYF
TRBV10-3	TRBJ1-1	few	NA	TGTGCCATCAGTAAGGGGGGTAACACTGAAGCTTTCTTT	CAISKGGNTEAFF
TRBV6-1	TRBJ1-6	NA	NA	TGTGCCAGTTGGGACGGGGTGAGCTCCTATAATTCACCCCTCCACTTT	CASWDGVSSYNSPLHF
TRBV10-3	TRBJ2-3	NA	TRBD2	TGTGCCATCAGTGCCAGACTAGCGGGAGGGTTGGCAGATACGCAGTATTTT	CAISARLAGGLADTQYF
TRBV15	TRBJ2-1	NA	TRBD2	TGTGCCACCAGCAGAGTACCCGGACTAGCGGCCGCCAATGAGCAGTTCTTC	CATSRVPGLAAANEQFF
TRBV10-3	TRBJ1-1	NA	NA	TGTGCCATCAGTGGCTCCGGTGGCGGCAACACTGAAGCTTTCTTT	CAISGSGGGNTEAFF
TRBV5-4	TRBJ1-1	NA	NA	TGTGCCAGCAGCTTCACCGGGGACGACACTGAAGCTTTCTTT	CASSFTGDDTEAFF
TRBV12-3/TRBV12-4	TRBJ2-1	many	TRBD1	TGTGCCAGCAGCACCCCGGGACAGGGGAAGAATGAGCAGTTCTTC	CASSTPGQGKNEQFF
TRBV5-1	TRBJ2-6	many	TRBD1	TGCGCCAGCAGCTTTGGACAGGGGAACTCTGGGGCCAACGTCCTGACTTTC	CASSFGQGNSGANVLTF
TRBV7-3	TRBJ2-2	many	TRBD2	TGTGCCAGCAGCTACGCGGGAGGAGCGAACACCGGGGAGCTGTTTTTT	CASSYAGGANTGELFF
TRBV19	TRBJ1-4	many	NA	TGTGCCAGTAGTCTGAGGGGAATGGTTGGGGAAAAACTGTTTTTT	CASSLRGMVGEKLFF
TRBV9	TRBJ1-2	NA	NA	TGTGCCAGCAGCGTAGCTGGGGGGGGCTATGGCTACACCTTC	CASSVAGGGYGYTF
TRBV20-1	TRBJ1-3	many	TRBD1	TGCAGTGCTAGAAGGACAGGAACTGGAAACACCATATATTTT	CSARRTGTGNTIYF
TRBV10-1	TRBJ2-7	many	NA	TGTGCCAGCAGTGAATCAGGCTCCTACGAGCAGTACTTC	CASSESGSYEQYF
TRBV11-2	TRBJ2-5	NA	TRBD2	TGTGCCAGCAGCTTAGTGGGGAGGGTGGAGACAGAGACCCAGTACTTC	CASSLVGRVETETQYF
TRBV7-9	TRBJ1-2	NA	NA	TGTGCCAGCAGCCTACGGGGTGGAGGATTAGGCTTC	CASSLRGGGLGF
TRBV24-1	TRBJ1-1	NA	NA	TGTGCCACCAGCCACAGGGAGAGGGACACTGAAGCTTTCTTT	CATSHRERDTEAFF
TRBV29-1	TRBJ2-1	few	NA	TGCAGCGTTGCCTACTCCTACAATGAGCAGTTCTTC	CSVAYSYNEQFF
TRBV15	TRBJ2-7	NA	TRBD1	TGTGCCACCAGCAGAGATCAAGGACAGGTCTACGAGCAGTACTTC	CATSRDQGQVYEQYF
TRBV12-3/TRBV12-4	TRBJ1-4	many	NA	TGTGCCAGCAGTTTAGCGCCTGCAACTAATGAAAAACTGTTTTTT	CASSLAPATNEKLFF
TRBV20-1	TRBJ2-7	NA	TRBD2	TGCAGTGCTAGAGATTATACGGGGACTACCTACGAGCAGTACTTC	CSARDYTGTTYEQYF
TRBV5-6	TRBJ2-1	NA	TRBD2	TGTGCCAGCAGCCCCGGGACTAGCAATGAGCAGTTCTTC	CASSPGTSNEQFF
TRBV19	TRBJ1-6	few	NA	TGTGCCAGTAGTAGTTTCCCGGGACCGGGGGGCACACCCCTCCACTTT	CASSSFPGPGGTPLHF
TRBV12-3/TRBV12-4	TRBJ2-3	NA	TRBD2	TGTGCCAGCAGTGTAGCGGGAGGGCCGACAGATACGCAGTATTTT	CASSVAGGPTDTQYF
TRBV4-2	TRBJ2-3	NA	TRBD1	TGTGCCAGCAGCCCAAGACAGGGGAGGACGAGCACAGATACGCAGTATTTT	CASSPRQGRTSTDTQYF
TRBV24-1	TRBJ2-6	NA	NA	TGTGCCACCAGTGATGCTAGCTCTGGGGCCAACGTCCTGACTTTC	CATSDASSGANVLTF
TRBV10-1	TRBJ2-2	NA	TRBD1	TGCGCCAGCAGTGAGGTGACAGGGAGTCGCGGGGAGCTGTTTTTT	CASSEVTGSRGELFF
TRBV12-3/TRBV12-4	TRBJ1-5	many	TRBD1	TGTGCCAGCAGTTTAACAGGGGGCGGTCAGCCCCAGCATTTT	CASSLTGGGQPQHF
TRBV28	TRBJ2-7	NA	TRBD2	TGTGCCAGCAGCGCGACTAGCGGGAGCTCCTACGAGCAGTACTTC	CASSATSGSSYEQYF
TRBV7-6	TRBJ1-6	NA	NA	TGTGCCAGCAGTCCGACAGATAGCTCCTATAATTCACCCCTCCACTTT	CASSPTDSSYNSPLHF
TRBV19	TRBJ2-6	many	NA	TGTGCCAGTAGTAACCAGGGGTACGGCTCTGGGGCCAACGTCCTGACTTTC	CASSNQGYGSGANVLTF
TRBV10-3	TRBJ1-1	many	NA	TGTGCCATCGGAGGACGTACCGATGAAGCTTTCTTT	CAIGGRTDEAFF
TRBV6-1	TRBJ1-2	many	TRBD1	TGTGCCAGCAGGGCAGGGGGGATCAACTATGGCTACACCTTC	CASRAGGINYGYTF
TRBV10-3	TRBJ2-5	many	NA	TGTGCCATCAGTGACTCCGCGAGTCAAGAGACCCAGTACTTC	CAISDSASQETQYF
TRBV5-1	TRBJ2-3	NA	TRBD2	TGCGCCAGCAGCCCGGAACTAGCGGGAAGCACAGATACGCAGTATTTT	CASSPELAGSTDTQYF